This TCR beta chain is from a study of shared T cell receptors in the human thymus. The junction had 13 bases not matched to a gene; V was cut back by 5 bases and J by 1 base. CDR1 and CDR2 from the germline V gene are MNHEY and SMNVEV (reference sequence). The CDR3 extends over 17 amino acids. TCRdb's table, derived via immunoSEQ multiplex PCR, lists solely in-frame clones and lacks some. In the table there are under 850,000 clones, 88% of which are singletons. This clone was found once. These data were also reused for a study on human thymus T cells.

The chain recombines TRBV27 with TRBJ2-7; 8 bases match TRBD2. The origin of this receptor is a boy less than two years old with a congenital heart defect. Sequenced input: thymocytes. Written as DNA, the CDR3 is TGTGCCAGCAGTCCTAGCCCGGTAGTAGCGGGATCCTACGAGCAGTACTTC. It encodes CASSPSPVVAGSYEQYF.